The next 13 T cell receptor beta chains were all read from a single sample in a study of molecular identifiers for immune sequencing clone quantification. A single record per CDR3 protein comes from TCRdb applying MiXCR to the PCR reads. The sample yields approximately 320,000 distinct CDR3 sequences, 24% seen once. Specimen: naive CD8+ T cells from blood, with Jurkat cell RNA spiked in. Subset given: FACS-sorted CD8+CD4-CCR7+CD45RA+ naive T cells. These TCRs come from a human donor in good health. Some libraries in this study had Jurkat cell RNA spiked in.

In this sample, this clonotype turned up many times. The chain combines TRBV7-9 with TRBJ2-1, with 12 bases identical to TRBD2. After removal of 8 bases from V and 6 bases from J, the junction contained 5 bases not matched to a gene. Per germline, CDR1 SEHNR and CDR2 FQNEAQ (reference sequence). CDR3 length: 14 amino acids. The CDR3 reads CASSGLAGSNEQFF. The CDR3 bases are TGTGCCAGCTCAGGACTAGCGGGGAGCAATGAGCAGTTCTTC.

The chain has TRBV20-1 and TRBJ2-3, with 10 bases identical to TRBD2. Germline CDR1 DFQATT, CDR2 SNEGSKA (reference sequence). The CDR3 is made up of 15 amino acids. J gave up 4 bases and V 1 base, and 5 bases lay outside the gene matches. CDR3 nucleotides: TGCAGTGCTAGAGTAGAGCGGGAGGGTTCAGATACGCAGTATTTT. The encoded protein is CSARVEREGSDTQYF.

This clonotype was seen a handful of times. The chain carries TRBV27 and TRBJ1-1, with D possibly TRBD1 on 5 matching bases. V was cut by 4 bases and J by 3 bases, with 9 bases left in between. In germline, CDR1 is MNHEY, CDR2 SMNVEV (reference sequence). CDR3 length: 13 amino acids. CDR3 protein: CASSSEGDTEAFF. The CDR3 nucleotides read TGTGCCAGCAGTTCAGAAGGGGACACTGAAGCTTTCTTT.

This clonotype was counted between two and nine times. V and J are TRBV4-3 and TRBJ2-3, with TRBD2 matching 9 bases. Unmatched junction bases numbered 4, after V lost 1 base and J lost 2 bases. This CDR3 is 16 amino acids long. Germline loops: CDR1 LGHNA, CDR2 YSLEER. This CDR3 reads CASSQGLAGLTDTQYF. The CDR3 nucleotides read TGCGCCAGCAGCCAAGGTCTAGCGGGGCTCACAGATACGCAGTATTTT.

This clonotype was seen only a few times. This chain links TRBV24-1 with TRBJ2-7, with 7 nucleotides matching TRBD1. This CDR3 contains 10 residues. The junction had 7 bases not matched to a gene; V was cut back by 9 bases and J by 12 bases. CDR1 and CDR2 from the germline V gene are KGHDR and SFDVKD. The CDR3 reads CATDRDPPYF. CDR3 nucleotides: TGTGCCACCGACAGGGATCCCCCGTACTTC.

Of note for this clonotype: It may be a read error: a sequence one base away is much more abundant. The chain carries TRBV9 and TRBJ1-1; D remains unclear. Germline V gene lookup returns CDR1 SGDLS and CDR2 YYNGEE. The CDR3 totals 15 residues. V lost 0 bases to trimming and J lost 3 bases, with 12 bases between them. Here the CDR3 DNA reads TGTGCCAGCAGCGTAGCGGGCAGGCAGGACACTGAAGCTTTCTTT. Translated: CASSVAGRQDTEAFF.

This CDR3 reads CASSPYHGGPSEPQHF. The CDR3 DNA reads TGTGCCAGCTCACCATACCACGGGGGCCCCTCCGAGCCCCAGCATTTT. The rearrangement uses TRBV18 and TRBJ1-5; tentatively, D is TRBD1 (6 bases). CDR3 length: 16 amino acids. CDR1 KGHSH and CDR2 LQKENI come from the germline V gene. Trimming removed 2 bases from V and 8 bases from J, with 19 bases in between.

V is TRBV7-9 and J is TRBJ2-7, with TRBD2 matching over 7 bases. CDR3 length equals 15 residues. With 1 base clipped from V and 2 bases from J, the junction kept 5 bases outside the gene matches. The germline gives CDR1 SEHNR, CDR2 FQNEAQ (reference sequence). The CDR3 DNA sequence: TGTGCCAGCAGCTTAGTCCTAGCGGAAACCTACGAGCAGTACTTC. Translated: CASSLVLAETYEQYF.

With respect to this clonotype: A much larger clonotype is one base distant, so this may be a read error. The chain joins TRBV5-1 to TRBJ1-4; TRBD1 is a possible D gene (6 bases). CDR3 length: 17 amino acids. V was pared by 6 bases and J by 1 base, with 19 bases between. The V gene's germline CDR1 is SGHRS and CDR2 YFSETQ. The CDR3 DNA sequence: TGCGCCAGCATCGATGGGCCCCAGGGGAGAACTAATGAAAAACTGTTTTTT. Protein product: CASIDGPQGRTNEKLFF.

This clonotype was observed a single time. A much larger clone sits a single nucleotide away, making a read error possible. This CDR3 is CASSLDGAGTYEQYF. The CDR3 DNA reads as TGTGCCAGCAGCTTAGACGGGGCAGGGACCTACGAGCAGTACTTC. The rearrangement joins TRBV7-2 to TRBJ2-7; D may match TRBD1 or TRBD2 (5 bases each). In germline, CDR1 is SGHTA, CDR2 FQGNSA. Trimming pared 1 base from V and 2 bases from J, leaving 12 bases between. The CDR3 is 15 residues long.

On this clonotype itself: An end of the junction differs from the germline gene, which may be a read error. The rearrangement uses TRBV20-1 and TRBJ2-3; 8 bases line up with TRBD1. This CDR3 has 16 residues. Germline CDR1 and CDR2: DFQATT and SNEGSKA (reference sequence). DNA of the CDR3: TGCGGTGCTTGTCCCCTGGGACAGGCTAGCACAGGTGCGCAGTGTTTT. It codes for CGACPLGQASTGAQCF.

This clonotype was counted a few times. The chain has TRBV7-6 and TRBJ2-1; D perhaps matches TRBD1 (6 bases). The CDR3 spans 12 residues. From germline, CDR1 is SGHVS and CDR2 FNYEAQ. Trimming removed 4 bases at V and 8 bases at J, with 9 bases between. The CDR3 nucleotides read TGTGCCAGCAGCTCACAGGGAGATGAGCAGTTCTTC. This sequence encodes CASSSQGDEQFF.

In this sample, this clonotype turned up once. V is TRBV4-3 and J is TRBJ2-1; 13 bases fit TRBD2. Trimming took 4 bases from V and 0 from J; bases not matched to a gene: 3. Germline-derived CDR1 and CDR2 are LGHNA and YSLEER. The CDR3 is made up of 17 amino acids. CDR3 nucleotide sequence: TGCGCCAGCAGCCCGAGGACTAGCGGGAGCTCCTACAATGAGCAGTTCTTC. It yields the protein CASSPRTSGSSYNEQFF.